This T cell receptor beta chain was captured in a study of blood T cell repertoires in COVID-19. Looking at the study overall: COVID-19 samples collected from the United States, Italy and Spain covered acute and convalescent phases. PBMCs, B-cell-depleted T cells, or T cells were the source of the cDNA or gDNA that made up the material.

In the study's own analysis: Amplifying reference gene primers gave estimates of nucleated cell counts. Assay: immunoSEQ multiplex PCR; the TCRdb copy retains only in-frame clones and omits some. The V and J calls and clone size are taken from that table; D and trimming were inferred from the DNA. The sample records about 150,000 clones, 80% to 90% being singletons. The CDR3 spans 13 residues. V was cut by 3 bases and J by 6 bases, with 11 bases left in between. CDR1 and CDR2 from the germline V gene are SGHTA and FQGNSA. This chain uses TRBV7-2 with TRBJ1-2; D remains unclear. The sequenced sample was peripheral blood. This clonotype was sampled from a man in his fifties or sixties with active or convalescent COVID-19. The DNA for the CDR3 is TGTGCCAGCAGCTTTCTTGTGGCAGATGGCTACACCTTC. Protein product: CASSFLVADGYTF.